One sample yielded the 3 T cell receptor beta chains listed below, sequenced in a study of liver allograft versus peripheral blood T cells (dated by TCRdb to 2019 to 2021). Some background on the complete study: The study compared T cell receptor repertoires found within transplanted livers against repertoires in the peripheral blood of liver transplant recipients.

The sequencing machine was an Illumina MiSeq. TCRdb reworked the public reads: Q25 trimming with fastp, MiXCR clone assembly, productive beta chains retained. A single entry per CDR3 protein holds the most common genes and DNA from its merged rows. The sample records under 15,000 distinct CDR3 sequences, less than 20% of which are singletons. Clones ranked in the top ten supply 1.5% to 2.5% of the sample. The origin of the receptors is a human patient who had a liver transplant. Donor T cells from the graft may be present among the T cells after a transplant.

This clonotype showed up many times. The CDR3 region is CASSATGSAFF. The CDR3 nucleotides are TGTGCCAGCAGCGCAACAGGGAGCGCTTTCTTT. The chain uses TRBV7-2 and TRBJ1-1, with D possibly being TRBD1 (6 bases). CDR3 length: 11 amino acids. Germline V CDR1 and CDR2: SGHTA, FQGNSA. V was pared by 5 bases and J by 11 bases, with 12 bases between.

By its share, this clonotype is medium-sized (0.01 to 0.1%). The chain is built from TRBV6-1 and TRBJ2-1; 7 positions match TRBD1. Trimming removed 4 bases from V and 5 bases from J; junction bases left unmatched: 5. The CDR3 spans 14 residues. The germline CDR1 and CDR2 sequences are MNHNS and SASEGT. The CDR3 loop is CASSAGTAHNEQFF. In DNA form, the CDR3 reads TGTGCCAGCAGTGCCGGGACAGCTCACAATGAGCAGTTCTTC.

The CDR3 is CATTPGHKVYGYTF. CDR3 coding DNA: TGTGCCACAACTCCGGGACACAAGGTGTATGGCTACACCTTC. The chain employs TRBV28 and TRBJ1-2, with D perhaps TRBD1 (6 bases). Germline V gene sequence: CDR1 MDHEN, CDR2 SYDVKM. The CDR3 spans 14 residues. Trimming cost V 10 bases and J 5 bases, with 20 bases left between them.